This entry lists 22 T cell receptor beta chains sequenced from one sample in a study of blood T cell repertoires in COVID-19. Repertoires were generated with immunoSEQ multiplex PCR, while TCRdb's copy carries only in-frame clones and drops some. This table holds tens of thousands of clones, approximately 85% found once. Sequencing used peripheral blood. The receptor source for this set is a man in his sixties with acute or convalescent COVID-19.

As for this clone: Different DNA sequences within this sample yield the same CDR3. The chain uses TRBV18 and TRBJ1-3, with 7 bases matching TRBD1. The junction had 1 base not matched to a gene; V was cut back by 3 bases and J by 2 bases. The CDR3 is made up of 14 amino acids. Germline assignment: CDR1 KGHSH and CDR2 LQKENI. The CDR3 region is CASSPDRAGNTIYF. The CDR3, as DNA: TGTGCCAGCTCACCTGACAGGGCTGGAAACACCATATATTTT. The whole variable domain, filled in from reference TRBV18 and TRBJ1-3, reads NAGVMQNPRHLVRRRGQEARLRCSPMKGHSHVYWYRQLPEEGLKFMVYLQKENIIDESGMPKERFSAEFPKEGPSILRIQQVVRGDSAAYFCASSPDRAGNTIYFGEGSWLTVV.

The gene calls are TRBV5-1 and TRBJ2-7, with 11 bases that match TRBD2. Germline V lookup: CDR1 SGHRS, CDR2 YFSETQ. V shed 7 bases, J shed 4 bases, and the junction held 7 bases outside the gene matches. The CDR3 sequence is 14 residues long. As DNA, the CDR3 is TGCGCCAGCTCAGGGGCTAGCGGGGGGTACGAGCAGTACTTC. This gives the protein CASSGASGGYEQYF.

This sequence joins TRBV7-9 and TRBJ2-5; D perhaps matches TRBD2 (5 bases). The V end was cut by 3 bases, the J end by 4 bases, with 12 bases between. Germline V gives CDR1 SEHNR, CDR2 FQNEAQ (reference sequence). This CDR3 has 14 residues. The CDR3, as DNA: TGTGCCAGCAGCTTGCTAGCCGGTTCAGAGACCCAGTACTTC. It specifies CASSLLAGSETQYF.

CDR3 DNA sequence: TGTGCCAGCAGCCGCCGAGGGTCCGGGGCCAACGTCCTGACTTTC. This codes for CASSRRGSGANVLTF. This chain joins TRBV11-2 and TRBJ2-6; maybe TRBD2 (5 bases). The CDR3 is 15 residues long. Germline CDR1 reads SGHAT; CDR2 reads FQNNGV. V lost 5 bases and J 4 bases, leaving 12 bases between the germline ends.

This chain's CDR3 is CASSYYPRTSGQRDTQYF. The CDR3 region has the DNA TGTGCCAGCAGCTACTACCCTCGGACTAGCGGTCAAAGGGATACGCAGTATTTT. The chain couples TRBV3-1 (or the pseudogene TRBV3-2) to TRBJ2-3, with 10 bases identical to TRBD2. The CDR3 covers 18 residues. Germline values: CDR1 LGHDT, CDR2 YNNKEL (reference sequence). V dropped 5 bases and J dropped 6; count of bases not matched to a gene: 17.

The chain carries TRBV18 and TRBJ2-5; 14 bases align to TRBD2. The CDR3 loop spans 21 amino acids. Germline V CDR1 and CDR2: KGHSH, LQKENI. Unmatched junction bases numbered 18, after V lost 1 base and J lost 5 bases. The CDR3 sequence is CASSPRLPGLAGEIAGETQYF. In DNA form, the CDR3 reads TGTGCCAGCTCACCACGGTTACCGGGACTAGCGGGAGAGATCGCTGGGGAGACCCAGTACTTC.

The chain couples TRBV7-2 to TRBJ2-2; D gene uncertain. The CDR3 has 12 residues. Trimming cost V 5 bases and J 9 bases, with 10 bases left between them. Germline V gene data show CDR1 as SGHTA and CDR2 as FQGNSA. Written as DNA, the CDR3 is TGTGCCAGCAGCCCAAGCTTGCGGGAGCTGTTTTTT. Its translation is CASSPSLRELFF.

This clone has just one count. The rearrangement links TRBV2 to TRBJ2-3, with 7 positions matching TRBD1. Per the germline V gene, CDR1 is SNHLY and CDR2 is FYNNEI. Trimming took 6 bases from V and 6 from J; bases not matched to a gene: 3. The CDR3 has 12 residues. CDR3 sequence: CASRQGPDTQYF. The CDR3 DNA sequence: TGTGCCAGCAGACAGGGGCCCGATACGCAGTATTTT.

The CDR3: CAWSLGMGQGIDTQYF. The CDR3 DNA reads as TGTGCCTGGAGCTTGGGGATGGGACAGGGAATAGATACGCAGTATTTT. The chain recombines TRBV30 with TRBJ2-3, with 9 positions matching TRBD1. V dropped 3 bases and J dropped 5; count of bases not matched to a gene: 12. Germline loops: CDR1 GTSNPN, CDR2 SVGIG (reference sequence). The CDR3 runs 16 residues.

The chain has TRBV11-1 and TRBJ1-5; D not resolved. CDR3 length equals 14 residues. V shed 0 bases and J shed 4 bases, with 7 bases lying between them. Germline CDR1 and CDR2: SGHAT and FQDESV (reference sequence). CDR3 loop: CASSLAAGNQPQHF. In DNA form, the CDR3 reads TGTGCCAGCAGCTTAGCGGCAGGTAATCAGCCCCAGCATTTT. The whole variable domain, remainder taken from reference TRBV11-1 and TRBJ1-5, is EAEVAQSPRYKITEKSQAVAFWCDPISGHATLYWYRQILGQGPELLVQFQDESVVDDSQLPKDRFSAERLKGVDSTLKIQPAELGDSAMYLCASSLAAGNQPQHFGDGTRLSIL.

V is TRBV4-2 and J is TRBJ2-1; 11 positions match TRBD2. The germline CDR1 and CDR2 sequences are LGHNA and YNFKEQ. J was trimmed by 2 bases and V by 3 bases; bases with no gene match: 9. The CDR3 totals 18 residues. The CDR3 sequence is CASSHRASGGTTYNEQFF. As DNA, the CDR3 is TGTGCCAGCAGCCACCGGGCTAGCGGGGGGACGACCTACAATGAGCAGTTCTTC.

The CDR3 DNA sequence: TGCGCCAGCAGCTTCCCTCAGGGTAACTATGGCTACACCTTC. Protein sequence: CASSFPQGNYGYTF. The J gene is TRBJ1-2, the V gene TRBV5-1, with a possible D match to TRBD1 (5 bases). Germline V gives CDR1 SGHRS, CDR2 YFSETQ. V lost 2 bases and J 1 base, leaving 9 bases between the germline ends. There are 14 residues in the CDR3.

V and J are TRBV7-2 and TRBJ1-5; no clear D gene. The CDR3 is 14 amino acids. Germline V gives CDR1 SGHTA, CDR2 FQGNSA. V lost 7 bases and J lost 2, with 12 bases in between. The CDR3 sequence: CASMPGIGNQPQHF. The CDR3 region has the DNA TGTGCCAGCATGCCGGGGATAGGCAATCAGCCCCAGCATTTT.

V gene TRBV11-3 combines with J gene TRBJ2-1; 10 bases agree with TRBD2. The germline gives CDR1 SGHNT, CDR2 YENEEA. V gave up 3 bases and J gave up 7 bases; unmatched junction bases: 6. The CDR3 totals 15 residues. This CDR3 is CASSFTSGEGNEQFF. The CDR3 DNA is TGTGCCAGCAGCTTCACTAGCGGGGAGGGGAATGAGCAGTTCTTC.

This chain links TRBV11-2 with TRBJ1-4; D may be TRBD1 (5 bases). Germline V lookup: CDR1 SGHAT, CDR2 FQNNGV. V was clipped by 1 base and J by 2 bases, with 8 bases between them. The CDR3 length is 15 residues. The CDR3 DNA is TGTGCCAGCAGCTTAGCTGGGGCGACTAATGAAAAACTGTTTTTT. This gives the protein CASSLAGATNEKLFF.

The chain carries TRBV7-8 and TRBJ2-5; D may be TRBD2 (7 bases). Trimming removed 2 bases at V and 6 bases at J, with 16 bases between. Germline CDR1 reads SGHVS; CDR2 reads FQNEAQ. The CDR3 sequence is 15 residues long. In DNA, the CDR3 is TGTGCCAGCAGCTTATTAGGGGGGGGTGAAAAGACCCAGTACTTC. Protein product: CASSLLGGGEKTQYF.

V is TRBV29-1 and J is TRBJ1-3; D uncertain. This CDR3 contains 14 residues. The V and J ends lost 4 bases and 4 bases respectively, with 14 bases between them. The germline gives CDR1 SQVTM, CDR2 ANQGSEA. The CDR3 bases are TGCAGCGTTGGCGGGTCCTTTGGGGGAAACACCATATATTTT. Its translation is CSVGGSFGGNTIYF.

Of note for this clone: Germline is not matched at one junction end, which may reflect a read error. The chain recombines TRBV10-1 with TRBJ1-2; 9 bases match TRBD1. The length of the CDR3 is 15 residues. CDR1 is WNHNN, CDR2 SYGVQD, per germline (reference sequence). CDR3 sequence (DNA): TGCACCAGCAGTTCGGACAGGGGCGACCTCTATGGCTACACCTTC. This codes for CTSSSDRGDLYGYTF.

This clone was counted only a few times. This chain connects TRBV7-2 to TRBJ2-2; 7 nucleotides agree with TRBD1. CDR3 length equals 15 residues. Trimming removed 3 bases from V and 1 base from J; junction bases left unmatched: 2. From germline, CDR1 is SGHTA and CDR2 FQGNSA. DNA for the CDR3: TGTGCCAGCAGCTTCCGACAGGGGAACACCGGGGAGCTGTTTTTT. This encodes CASSFRQGNTGELFF.

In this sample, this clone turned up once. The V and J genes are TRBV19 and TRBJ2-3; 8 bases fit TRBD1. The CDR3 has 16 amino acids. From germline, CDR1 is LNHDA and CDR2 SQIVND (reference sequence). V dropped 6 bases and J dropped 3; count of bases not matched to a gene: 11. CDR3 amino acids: CASSQQGVSSTDTQYF. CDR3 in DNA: TGTGCCAGTAGCCAACAGGGGGTGAGTTCAACAGATACGCAGTATTTT.

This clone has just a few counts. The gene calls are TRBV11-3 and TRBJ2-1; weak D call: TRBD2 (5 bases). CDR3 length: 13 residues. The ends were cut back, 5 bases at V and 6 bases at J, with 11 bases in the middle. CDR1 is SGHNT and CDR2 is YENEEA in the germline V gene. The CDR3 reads CASSPGGVNEQFF. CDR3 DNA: TGTGCCAGCAGCCCCGGAGGCGTCAATGAGCAGTTCTTC.

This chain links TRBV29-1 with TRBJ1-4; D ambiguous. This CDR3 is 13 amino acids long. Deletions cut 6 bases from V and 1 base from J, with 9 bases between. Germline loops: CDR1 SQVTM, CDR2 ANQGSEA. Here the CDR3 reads CSVRALTNEKLFF. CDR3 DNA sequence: TGCAGCGTCCGAGCCTTAACTAATGAAAAACTGTTTTTT.